Listed below are T cell receptor beta chains from one sample, sequenced in a study of T cell responses to AZD1222 COVID-19 vaccine. TCRdb keeps only in-frame clones here, not all; method: immunoSEQ multiplex PCR. There are 130,000 to 150,000 clones in the sample; 90% to 95% occur only once, and around 2.8% lies in the top ten. Material: peripheral blood, obtained on day 0 of MenACWY control vaccination. The receptors here all came from an adult in good health. Each CDR3 is given with its conserved first and last residue. The order of the fields is V gene, CDR3 protein.

TRBV19	CASSNTGGTGELFF
TRBV10-2	CASSESGTGGGTEAFF
TRBV15	CATSRDLGGSVSGNTIYF
TRBV11-2	CASSLSGVAGDEQYF
TRBV5-1	CASSSVPGQGKGSPLHF
TRBV2	CASSEALWGTTQYF
TRBV28	CASSFPQTLYEQYF
TRBV30	CAWMKAYGYTF
TRBV19	CASSPRGGSGTEAFF
TRBV5-1	CASSLSRGSYEQYF
TRBV4-2	CASSQDNRVDYGYTF
TRBV5-6	CASSLGGAGSRPSPLHF
TRBV4-2	CASRTGLAGVGNTGELFF
TRBV19	CASTRGQRGELFF
TRBV6-5	CATRDKGPGNTIYF
TRBV27	CASSSFILGRNHQPQHF
TRBV15	CATSPGGQPQHF
TRBV6-5	CAATGPYYNEQFF
TRBV5-5	CASSLTPGIGTYEQYF